This TCR beta chain emerged from a study of shared clonotypes between healthy human individuals. At the level of the study: Used for every donor were three CD4 naive, three CD4 memory, two CD8 naive and one CD8 memory plate. Findings and caveats of the study: Of the naive CD4 clonotypes, 4% to 5% were shared across four donors.

This clone was seen just once. Its antigen is unknown. Memory CD4+ cells were the fraction left after CD45RA+ naive selection. Assay used: immunoSEQ multiplex PCR; TCRdb lists only in-frame clones, some missing. The table includes 600,000 to 700,000 clones, around four fifths detected once. This CDR3 is 14 amino acids long. Trimming removed 6 bases at V and 7 bases at J, with 15 bases between. The germline V gene has CDR1 MDHEN and CDR2 SYDVKM. The origin of this receptor is a young woman in good health. The rearrangement uses TRBV28 and TRBJ1-4; TRBD1 might be the D (5 bases). Sample: memory CD4+ T cells sorted from blood. Specified subset: CD45RA-negative fraction. The CDR3 reads CASSTGTKVEKLFF. The CDR3 region has the DNA TGTGCCAGCAGCACCGGGACCAAGGTTGAAAAACTGTTTTTT. Drawing the rest from reference TRBV28 and TRBJ1-4, the complete variable domain is DVKVTQSSRYLVKRTGEKVFLECVQDMDHENMFWYRQDPGLGLRLIYFSYDVKMKEKGDIPEGYSVSREKKERFSLILESASTNQTSMYLCASSTGTKVEKLFFGSGTQLSVL.